This TCR beta chain comes out of a study of regulatory T cells in long-lasting Graves disease. This clonotype was detected only a few times. Between the trimmed V and J ends, which lost 5 bases and 1 base, there was a span of 9 bases. This CDR3 has 15 amino acids. Germline lookup yields CDR1 PRHDT and CDR2 FYEKMQ (reference sequence). Construction of TCR beta libraries relied on iRepertoire HTBI primers and on Arm-PCR targeting CDR3 regions. TCRdb called the multiplex PCR reads again in MiXCR, with one record for every CDR3 protein. The sample shows fewer than 600,000 distinct CDR3 sequences, 22% of them seen only once. Time point defined: persistent/refractory GD, antithyroid drugs over 5 years with positive TRAb. The authors made the TCR library using RNA they extracted from PBMCs.

The V gene is TRBV13, the J gene TRBJ2-6, with D unresolved. This TCR was sampled from a female donor with Graves disease. Sample: peripheral blood mononuclear cells (PBMCs), taken when the disease was refractory, from a patient treated with antithyroid drugs. The CDR3 bases are TGTGCCAGCAGCGTACACAAGTCTGGGGCCAACGTCCTGACTTTC. This encodes CASSVHKSGANVLTF.